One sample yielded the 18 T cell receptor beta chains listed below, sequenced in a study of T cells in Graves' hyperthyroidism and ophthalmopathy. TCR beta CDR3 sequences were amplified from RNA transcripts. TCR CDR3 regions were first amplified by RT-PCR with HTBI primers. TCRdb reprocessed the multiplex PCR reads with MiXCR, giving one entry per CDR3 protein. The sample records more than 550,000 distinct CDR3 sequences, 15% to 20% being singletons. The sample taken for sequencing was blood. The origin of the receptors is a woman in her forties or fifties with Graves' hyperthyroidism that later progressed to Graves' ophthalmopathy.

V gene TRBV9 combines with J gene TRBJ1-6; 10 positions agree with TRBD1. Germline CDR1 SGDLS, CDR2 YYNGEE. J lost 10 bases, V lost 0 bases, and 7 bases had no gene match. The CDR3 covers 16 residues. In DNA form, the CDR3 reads TGTGCCAGCAGCGTAGTCCCTGACAGGGGGCACTCACCCCTCCACTTT. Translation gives CASSVVPDRGHSPLHF.

CDR3 amino acids: CAARAENSPLHF. As DNA, the CDR3 is TGTGCCGCCCGGGCGGAGAATTCACCCCTCCACTTT. The chain carries TRBV10-3 and TRBJ1-6; D uncertain. The CDR3 is 12 amino acids. Germline V gives CDR1 ENHRY, CDR2 SYGVKD. V was trimmed by 11 bases and J by 7 bases, leaving 12 bases between them.

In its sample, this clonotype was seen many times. The CDR3 region has the DNA TGTGCCAGCAGCTTAATCCGGGACGGGGCCCAGCATTTT. The encoded protein is CASSLIRDGAQHF. The chain has TRBV7-2 and TRBJ1-5; D is perhaps TRBD1 (5 bases). CDR3 length: 13 residues. The ends were cut back, 2 bases at V and 11 bases at J, with 13 bases in the middle. Germline V CDR1 and CDR2: SGHTA, FQGNSA.

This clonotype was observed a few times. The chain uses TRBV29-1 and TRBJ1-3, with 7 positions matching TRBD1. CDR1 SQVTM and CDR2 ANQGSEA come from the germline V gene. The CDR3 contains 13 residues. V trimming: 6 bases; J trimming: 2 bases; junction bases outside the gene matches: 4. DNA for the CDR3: TGCAGCGTGAGGACAGGAACTGGAAACACCATATATTTT. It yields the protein CSVRTGTGNTIYF. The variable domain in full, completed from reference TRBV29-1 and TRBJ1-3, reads SAVISQKPSRDICQRGTSLTIQCQVDSQVTMMFWYRQQPGQSLTLIATANQGSEATYESGFVIDKFPISRPNLTFSTLTVSNMSPEDSSIYLCSVRTGTGNTIYFGEGSWLTVV.

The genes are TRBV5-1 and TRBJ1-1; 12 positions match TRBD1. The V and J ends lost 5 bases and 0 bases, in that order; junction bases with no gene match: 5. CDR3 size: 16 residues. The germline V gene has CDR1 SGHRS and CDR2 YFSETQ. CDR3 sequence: CASRAGQGALNTEAFF. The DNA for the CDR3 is TGCGCCAGCAGGGCGGGACAGGGGGCTCTGAACACTGAAGCTTTCTTT.

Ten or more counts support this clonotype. CDR3: CASSFRDNFNYGYTF. DNA for the CDR3: TGTGCCAGCAGCTTCCGGGACAACTTCAACTATGGCTACACCTTC. The chain recombines TRBV5-5 with TRBJ1-2; D possibly corresponds to TRBD1 (6 bases). Germline lookup yields CDR1 SGHKS and CDR2 YYEKEE (reference sequence). The CDR3 loop spans 15 amino acids. Between the trimmed V and J ends, which lost 2 bases and 2 bases, there was a span of 13 bases.

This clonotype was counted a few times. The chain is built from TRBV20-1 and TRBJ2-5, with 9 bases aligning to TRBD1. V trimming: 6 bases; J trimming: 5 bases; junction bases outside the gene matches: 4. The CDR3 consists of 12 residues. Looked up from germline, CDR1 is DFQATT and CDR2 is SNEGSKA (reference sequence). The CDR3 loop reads CSAGTGWETQYF. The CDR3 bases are TGCAGTGCAGGGACAGGGTGGGAGACCCAGTACTTC.

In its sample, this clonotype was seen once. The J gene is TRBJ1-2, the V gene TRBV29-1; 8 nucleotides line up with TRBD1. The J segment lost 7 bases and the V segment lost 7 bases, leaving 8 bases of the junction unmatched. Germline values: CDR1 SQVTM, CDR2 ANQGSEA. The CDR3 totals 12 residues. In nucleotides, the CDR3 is TGCAGCGCCGAGTCGGACAGGGTTGGCTACACCTTC. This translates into CSAESDRVGYTF. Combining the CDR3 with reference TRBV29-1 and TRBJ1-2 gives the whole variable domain SAVISQKPSRDICQRGTSLTIQCQVDSQVTMMFWYRQQPGQSLTLIATANQGSEATYESGFVIDKFPISRPNLTFSTLTVSNMSPEDSSIYLCSAESDRVGYTFGSGTRLTVV.

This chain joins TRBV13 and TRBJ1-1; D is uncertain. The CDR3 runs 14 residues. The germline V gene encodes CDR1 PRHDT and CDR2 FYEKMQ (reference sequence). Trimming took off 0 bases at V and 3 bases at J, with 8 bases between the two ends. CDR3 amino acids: CASSLGIGDTEAFF. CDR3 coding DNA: TGTGCCAGCAGCTTAGGGATTGGGGACACTGAAGCTTTCTTT.

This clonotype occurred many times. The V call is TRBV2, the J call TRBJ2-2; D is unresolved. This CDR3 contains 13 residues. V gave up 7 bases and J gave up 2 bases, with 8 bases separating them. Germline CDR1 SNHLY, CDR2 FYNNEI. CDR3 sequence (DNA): TGTGCCAGCATGGATATAAACACCGGGGAGCTGTTTTTT. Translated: CASMDINTGELFF.

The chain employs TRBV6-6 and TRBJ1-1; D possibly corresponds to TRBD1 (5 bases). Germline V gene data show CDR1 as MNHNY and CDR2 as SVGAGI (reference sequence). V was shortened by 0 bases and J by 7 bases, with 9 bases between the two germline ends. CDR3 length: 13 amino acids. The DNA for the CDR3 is TGTGCCAGCAGTTACTCAGACAGCTATGAAGCTTTCTTT. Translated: CASSYSDSYEAFF.

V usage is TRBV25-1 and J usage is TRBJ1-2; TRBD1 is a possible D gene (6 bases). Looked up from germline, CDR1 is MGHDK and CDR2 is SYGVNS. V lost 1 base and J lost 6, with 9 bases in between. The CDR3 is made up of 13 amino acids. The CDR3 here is CASSEFDRNGYTF. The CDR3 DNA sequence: TGTGCCAGCAGTGAATTTGACAGGAATGGCTACACCTTC.

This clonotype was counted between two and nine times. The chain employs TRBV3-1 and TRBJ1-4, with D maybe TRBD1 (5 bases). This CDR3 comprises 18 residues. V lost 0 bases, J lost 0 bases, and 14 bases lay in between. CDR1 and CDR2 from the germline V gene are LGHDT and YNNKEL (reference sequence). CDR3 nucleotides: TGTGCCAGCAGCCAAGATCCCAGGGTTTACGCAACTAATGAAAAACTGTTTTTT. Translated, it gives CASSQDPRVYATNEKLFF.

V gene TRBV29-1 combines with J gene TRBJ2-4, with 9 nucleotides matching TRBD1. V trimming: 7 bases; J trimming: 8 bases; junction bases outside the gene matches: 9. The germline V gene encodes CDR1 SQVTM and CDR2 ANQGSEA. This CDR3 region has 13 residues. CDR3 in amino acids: CSAGTGRSDIQYF. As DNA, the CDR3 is TGCAGCGCCGGGACAGGGAGGTCGGACATTCAGTACTTC. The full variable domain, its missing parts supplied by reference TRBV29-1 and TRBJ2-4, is SAVISQKPSRDICQRGTSLTIQCQVDSQVTMMFWYRQQPGQSLTLIATANQGSEATYESGFVIDKFPISRPNLTFSTLTVSNMSPEDSSIYLCSAGTGRSDIQYFGAGTRLSVL.

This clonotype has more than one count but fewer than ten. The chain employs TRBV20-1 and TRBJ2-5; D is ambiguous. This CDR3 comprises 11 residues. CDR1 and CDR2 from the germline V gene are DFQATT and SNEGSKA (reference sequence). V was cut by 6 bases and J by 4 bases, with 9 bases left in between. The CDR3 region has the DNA TGCAGTGCCCAACCCCGAGAGACCCAGTACTTC. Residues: CSAQPRETQYF.

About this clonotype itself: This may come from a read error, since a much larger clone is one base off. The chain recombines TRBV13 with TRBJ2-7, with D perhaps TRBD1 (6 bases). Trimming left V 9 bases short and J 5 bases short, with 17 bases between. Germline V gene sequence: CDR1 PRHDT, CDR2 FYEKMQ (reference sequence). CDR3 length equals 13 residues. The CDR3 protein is CARSPQGRNEQYF. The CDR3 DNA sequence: TGTGCCAGGAGCCCTCAGGGGCGGAACGAGCAGTACTTC.

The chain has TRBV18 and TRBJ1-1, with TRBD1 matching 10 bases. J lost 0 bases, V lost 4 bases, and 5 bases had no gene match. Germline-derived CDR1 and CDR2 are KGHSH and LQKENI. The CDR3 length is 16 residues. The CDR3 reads CASSRDRGNLNTEAFF. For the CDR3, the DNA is TGTGCCAGCTCACGGGACAGGGGAAATTTGAACACTGAAGCTTTCTTT. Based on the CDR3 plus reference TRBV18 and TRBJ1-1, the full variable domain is NAGVMQNPRHLVRRRGQEARLRCSPMKGHSHVYWYRQLPEEGLKFMVYLQKENIIDESGMPKERFSAEFPKEGPSILRIQQVVRGDSAAYFCASSRDRGNLNTEAFFGQGTRLTVV.

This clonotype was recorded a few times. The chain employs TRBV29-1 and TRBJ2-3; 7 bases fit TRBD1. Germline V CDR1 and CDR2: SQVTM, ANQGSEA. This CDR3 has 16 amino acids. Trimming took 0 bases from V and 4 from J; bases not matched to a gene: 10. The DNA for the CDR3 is TGCAGCGTTGAAGACGGAAGAGGTCAGGGGGCAGATACGCAGTATTTT. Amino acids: CSVEDGRGQGADTQYF.